The TCR beta chain under discussion was sequenced for a study of blood T cell repertoires in COVID-19. Study at large: The United States, Italy and Spain were the sources of the acute and convalescent COVID-19 samples. Sources were T cells, B-cell-depleted T cells, or PBMCs; the material itself was cDNA or gDNA.

Data came from immunoSEQ multiplex PCR; TCRdb stores just in-frame clones and leaves some out. The table records some 500,000 clones, less than 90% of them present only once. The specimen sequenced was peripheral blood. The origin of this receptor is a woman aged 45 to 65 with COVID-19, enrolled during active disease.

The CDR3 region is CASSLSSGGALTGELFF. The CDR3, as DNA: TGTGCCAGCAGCTTAAGTAGCGGGGGGGCCTTGACCGGGGAGCTGTTTTTT. J is TRBJ2-2 and V is TRBV7-8, with 11 bases identical to TRBD2. The germline V gene has CDR1 SGHVS and CDR2 FQNEAQ. This CDR3 spans 17 amino acids. With V trimmed by 2 bases and J by 5 bases, 7 bases remained unmatched.